The rows below give T cell receptor beta chains drawn from one sample of a study of T cells in Graves' hyperthyroidism and ophthalmopathy. From the multiplex PCR reads, TCRdb called clonotypes with MiXCR, one entry per CDR3 protein. The data hold about 350,000 distinct CDR3 sequences, with roughly 14% observed a single time. The sequenced sample was blood. The source of these receptors is a woman in her thirties with Graves' hyperthyroidism. CDR3s include the opening cysteine and the closing phenylalanine or tryptophan. A D gene is named only where the DNA matches it firmly. Not every row has a clone size; where given, it reads once, few, many or a size class.

TRBJ2-3	TRBV28	-	many	CASSGSFTDTQYF	TGTGCCAGCAGCGGGAGTTTTACAGATACGCAGTATTTT
TRBJ1-5	TRBV20-1	-	many	CSARPYRESNQPQHF	TGCAGTGCTAGACCCTACAGGGAGAGCAATCAGCCCCAGCATTTT
TRBJ2-7	TRBV6-1	-	many	CARDKEGDGESYEQYF	TGTGCCAGGGATAAAGAAGGGGACGGGGAATCCTACGAGCAGTACTTC
TRBJ2-1	TRBV10-3	TRBD2	-	CAISETTSGKTNNEQFF	TGTGCCATCAGTGAGACTACTAGCGGGAAGACCAACAATGAGCAGTTCTTC
TRBJ2-7	TRBV7-9	-	few	CASSLENEQYF	TGTGCCAGCAGCTTAGAAAACGAGCAGTACTTC
TRBJ2-2	TRBV4-3	TRBD2	-	CASSQDVAGVSWTGELFF	TGCGCCAGCAGCCAAGACGTTGCGGGGGTCTCGTGGACCGGGGAGCTGTTTTTT
TRBJ2-1	TRBV9	-	-	CASRDNYNEQFF	TGTGCCAGCAGGGATAATTACAATGAGCAGTTCTTC
TRBJ1-5	TRBV2	-	many	CASRKGARDGQPQHF	TGTGCCAGCAGAAAAGGGGCCAGGGACGGTCAGCCCCAGCATTTT
TRBJ2-1	TRBV2	TRBD2	many	CASRATSGRLREQFF	TGTGCCAGCAGGGCGACTAGCGGGAGGCTCAGGGAGCAGTTCTTC
TRBJ2-1	TRBV7-3	-	-	CASSYPRHGVYNEQFF	TGTGCCAGCAGCTACCCGCGACATGGGGTGTACAATGAGCAGTTCTTC
TRBJ2-7	TRBV4-1	-	many	CASSLTASYEQYF	TGCGCCAGCAGCCTGACAGCCTCCTACGAGCAGTACTTC
TRBJ2-2	TRBV28	-	many	CASSPCEGSENTGELFF	TGTGCCAGCAGTCCCTGCGAGGGTTCGGAGAACACCGGGGAGCTGTTTTTT